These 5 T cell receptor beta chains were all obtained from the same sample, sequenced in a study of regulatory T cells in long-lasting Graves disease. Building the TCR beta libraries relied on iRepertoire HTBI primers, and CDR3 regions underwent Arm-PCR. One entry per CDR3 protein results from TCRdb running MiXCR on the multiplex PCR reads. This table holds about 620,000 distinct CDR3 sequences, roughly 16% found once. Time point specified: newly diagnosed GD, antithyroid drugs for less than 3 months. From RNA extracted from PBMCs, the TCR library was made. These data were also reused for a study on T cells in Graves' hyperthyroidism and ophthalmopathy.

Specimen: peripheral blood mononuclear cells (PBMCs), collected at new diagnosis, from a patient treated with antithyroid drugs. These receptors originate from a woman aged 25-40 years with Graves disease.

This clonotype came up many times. The CDR3 protein is CAIRRLAGGGDTQYF. Here the CDR3 DNA reads TGTGCCATCCGGCGACTAGCGGGAGGTGGAGATACGCAGTATTTT. The chain recombines TRBV10-3 with TRBJ2-3, with TRBD2 matching over 13 bases. V was pared by 8 bases and J by 5 bases, with 7 bases of the junction left unmatched. The CDR3 extends over 15 amino acids. From germline, CDR1 is ENHRY and CDR2 SYGVKD.

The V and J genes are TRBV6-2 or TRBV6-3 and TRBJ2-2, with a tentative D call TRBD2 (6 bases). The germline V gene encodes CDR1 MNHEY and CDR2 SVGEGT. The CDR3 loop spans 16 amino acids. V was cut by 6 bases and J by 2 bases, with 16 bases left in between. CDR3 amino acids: CASRYWRGTNTGELFF. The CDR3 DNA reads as TGTGCCAGCAGATATTGGCGCGGGACTAACACCGGGGAGCTGTTTTTT.

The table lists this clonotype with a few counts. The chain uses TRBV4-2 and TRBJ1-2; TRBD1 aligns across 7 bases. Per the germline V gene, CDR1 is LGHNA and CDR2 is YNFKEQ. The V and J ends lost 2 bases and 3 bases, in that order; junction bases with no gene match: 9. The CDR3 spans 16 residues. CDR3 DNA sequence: TGTGCCAGCAGCCAAAATCCAGGGGGTCCCGACTATGGCTACACCTTC. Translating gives CASSQNPGGPDYGYTF.

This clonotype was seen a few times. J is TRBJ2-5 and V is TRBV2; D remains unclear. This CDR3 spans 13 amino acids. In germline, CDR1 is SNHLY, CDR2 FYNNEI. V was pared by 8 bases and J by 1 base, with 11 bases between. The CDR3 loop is CASQRTTQETQYF. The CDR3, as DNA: TGTGCCAGCCAGAGAACAACCCAAGAGACCCAGTACTTC. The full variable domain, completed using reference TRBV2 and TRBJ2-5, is EPEVTQTPSHQVTQMGQEVILRCVPISNHLYFYWYRQILGQKVEFLVSFYNNEISEKSEIFDDQFSVERPDGSNFTLKIRSTKLEDSAMYFCASQRTTQETQYFGPGTRLLVL.

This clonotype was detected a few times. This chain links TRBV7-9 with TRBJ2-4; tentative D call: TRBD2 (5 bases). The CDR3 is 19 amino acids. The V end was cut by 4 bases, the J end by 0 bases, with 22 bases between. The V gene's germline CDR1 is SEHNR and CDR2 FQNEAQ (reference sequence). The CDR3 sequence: CASSYRRTGNSLAKNIQYF. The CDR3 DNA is TGTGCCAGCAGCTACAGAAGAACGGGGAACAGCCTAGCCAAAAACATTCAGTACTTC.